This TCR beta chain was identified during a study of early T cells in non-severe SARS-CoV-2 infection. In this sample, this clonotype turned up many times. Unique molecular identifiers were attached to individual cDNA molecules. TCRdb redid the calling of the 5' RACE reads with MiXCR, one entry per CDR3 protein. The sample has some 96,000 distinct CDR3 sequences; about 12% are singletons. The specimen sequenced was whole blood. The TCR sequence derives from an adult who was a healthcare worker with PCR-confirmed SARS-CoV-2 infection or an uninfected control (not recorded which).

CDR3 nucleotides: TGTGCCAGCAGCTTATCTAGCGGGGGGCGCACAGATACGCAGTATTTT. Its protein product is CASSLSSGGRTDTQYF. V usage is TRBV7-8 and J usage is TRBJ2-3; 11 nucleotides line up with TRBD2. Losses at the gene ends were 2 bases for V and 1 base for J; bases not matched to a gene: 2. This CDR3 is 16 amino acids long. The germline CDR1 and CDR2 sequences are SGHVS and FQNEAQ.